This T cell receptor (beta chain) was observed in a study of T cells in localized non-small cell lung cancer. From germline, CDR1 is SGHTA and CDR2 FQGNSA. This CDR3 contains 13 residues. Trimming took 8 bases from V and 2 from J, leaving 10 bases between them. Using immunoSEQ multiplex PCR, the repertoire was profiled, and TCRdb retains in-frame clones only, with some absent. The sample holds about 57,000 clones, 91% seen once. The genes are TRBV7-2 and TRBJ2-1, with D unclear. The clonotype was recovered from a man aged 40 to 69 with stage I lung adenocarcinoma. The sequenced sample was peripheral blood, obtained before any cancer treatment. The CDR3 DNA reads TGTGCCAGCGCTCCTGGGACCTACAATGAGCAGTTCTTC. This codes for CASAPGTYNEQFF.